Sequencing of this T cell receptor (beta chain) was carried out in a study of T cells of healthy individuals. TCRdb reprocessed the 5' RACE reads with MiXCR, giving one entry per CDR3 protein. The sample records about 96,000 distinct CDR3 sequences, 17% being singletons. V was cut by 3 bases and J by 0 bases, with 4 bases left in between. Per germline, CDR1 SGHRS and CDR2 YFSETQ. The CDR3 spans 13 residues. The clonotype was recovered from a human donor in good health. The J gene is TRBJ2-1, the V gene TRBV5-1; D unresolved. CDR3: CASSSSSYNEQFF. The CDR3 DNA follows: TGCGCCAGCAGCTCGAGCTCCTACAATGAGCAGTTCTTC.